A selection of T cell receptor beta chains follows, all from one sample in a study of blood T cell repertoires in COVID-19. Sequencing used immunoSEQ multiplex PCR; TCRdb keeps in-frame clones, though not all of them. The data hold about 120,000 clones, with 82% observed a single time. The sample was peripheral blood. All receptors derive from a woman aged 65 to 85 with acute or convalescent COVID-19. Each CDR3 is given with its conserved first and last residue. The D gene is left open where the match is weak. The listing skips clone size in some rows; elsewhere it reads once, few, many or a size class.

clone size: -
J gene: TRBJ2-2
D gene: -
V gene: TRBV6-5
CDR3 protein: CATRRRTGELFF
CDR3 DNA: TGTGCCACCCGCCGCCGGACCGGGGAGCTGTTTTTT

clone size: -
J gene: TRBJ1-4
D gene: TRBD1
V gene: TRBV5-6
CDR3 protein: CASSLRTGATTNEKLFF
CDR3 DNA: TGTGCCAGCAGCCTTAGAACAGGGGCAACAACTAATGAAAAACTGTTTTTT

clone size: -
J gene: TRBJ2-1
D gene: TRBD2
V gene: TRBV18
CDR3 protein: CASSSTRGAGYNEQFF
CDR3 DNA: TGTGCCAGCTCATCAACGCGGGGGGCGGGCTACAATGAGCAGTTCTTC

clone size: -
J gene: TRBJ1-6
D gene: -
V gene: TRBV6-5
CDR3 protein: CASSYNYNSPLHF
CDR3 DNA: TGTGCCAGCAGTTATAATTATAATTCACCCCTCCACTTT

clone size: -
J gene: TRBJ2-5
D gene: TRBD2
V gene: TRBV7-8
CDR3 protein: CASSPYRVPTGTRGGTQYF
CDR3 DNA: TGTGCCAGCAGCCCGTATCGGGTGCCTACCGGGACTAGGGGAGGGACCCAGTACTTC

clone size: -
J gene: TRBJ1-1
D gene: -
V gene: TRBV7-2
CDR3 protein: CASSVMTEAFF
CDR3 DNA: TGTGCCAGCAGCGTTATGACTGAAGCTTTCTTT

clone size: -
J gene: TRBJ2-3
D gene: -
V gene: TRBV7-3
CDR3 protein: CASSTTKGADTQYF
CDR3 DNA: TGTGCCAGCAGCACCACGAAGGGGGCAGATACGCAGTATTTT

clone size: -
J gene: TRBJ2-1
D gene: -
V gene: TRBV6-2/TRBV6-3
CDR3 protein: CASSIQGNSYNEQFF
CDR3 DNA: TGTGCCAGCAGTATTCAGGGAAACTCCTACAATGAGCAGTTCTTC

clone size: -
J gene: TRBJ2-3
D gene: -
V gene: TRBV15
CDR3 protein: CATSRAQGFTDTQYF
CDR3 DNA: TGTGCCACCAGCAGAGCTCAGGGTTTCACAGATACGCAGTATTTT

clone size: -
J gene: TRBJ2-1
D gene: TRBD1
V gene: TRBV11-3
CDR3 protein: CASSQQGGSEQFF
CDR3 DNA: TGTGCCAGCAGCCAACAGGGGGGCAGTGAGCAGTTCTTC

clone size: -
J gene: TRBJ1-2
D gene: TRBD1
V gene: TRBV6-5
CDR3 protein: CATRDRGGYGYTF
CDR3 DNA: TGTGCCACCCGGGACAGGGGGGGCTATGGCTACACCTTC

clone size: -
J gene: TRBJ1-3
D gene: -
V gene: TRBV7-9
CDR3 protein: CASSPKGAGNTIYF
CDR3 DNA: TGTGCCAGCAGTCCCAAGGGGGCTGGAAACACCATATATTTT

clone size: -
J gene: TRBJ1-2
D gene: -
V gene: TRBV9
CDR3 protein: CASSVEGLNYGYTF
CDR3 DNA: TGTGCCAGCAGCGTAGAAGGACTTAACTATGGCTACACCTTC

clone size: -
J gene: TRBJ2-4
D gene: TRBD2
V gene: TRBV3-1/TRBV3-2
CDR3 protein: CASSPLAGGRVDIQYF
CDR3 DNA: TGTGCCAGCAGCCCGTTAGCGGGGGGGCGAGTGGACATTCAGTACTTC

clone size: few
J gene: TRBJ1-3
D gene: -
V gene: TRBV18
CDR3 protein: CASSPDRTPGNTIYF
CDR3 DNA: TGTGCCAGCTCTCCAGACAGGACGCCTGGAAACACCATATATTTT

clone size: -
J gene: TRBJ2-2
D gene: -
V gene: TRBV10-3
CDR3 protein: CATTRQENTGELFF
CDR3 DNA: TGTGCCACCACACGACAGGAGAACACCGGGGAGCTGTTTTTT

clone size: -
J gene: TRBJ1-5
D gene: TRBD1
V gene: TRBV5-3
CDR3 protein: CARSFRGRVCDQPQHF
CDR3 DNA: TGTGCCAGAAGTTTTAGGGGGCGCGTTTGTGATCAGCCCCAGCATTTT

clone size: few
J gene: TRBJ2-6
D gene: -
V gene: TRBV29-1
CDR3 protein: CSVGEGAGANVLTF
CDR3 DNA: TGCAGCGTTGGCGAGGGGGCTGGGGCCAACGTCCTGACTTTC

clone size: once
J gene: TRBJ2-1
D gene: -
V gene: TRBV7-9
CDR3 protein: CASSLARGMYNEQFF
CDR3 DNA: TGTGCCAGCAGCTTAGCCAGGGGCATGTACAATGAGCAGTTCTTC

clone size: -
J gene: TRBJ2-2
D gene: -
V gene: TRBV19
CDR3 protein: CASIQRGGTGELFF
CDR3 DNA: TGTGCCAGTATCCAAAGGGGGGGCACCGGGGAGCTGTTTTTT

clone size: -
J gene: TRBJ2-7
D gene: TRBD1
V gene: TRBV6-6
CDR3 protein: CASSTGTVQSWEQYF
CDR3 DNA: TGTGCCAGCAGTACTGGGACAGTACAGTCTTGGGAGCAGTACTTC

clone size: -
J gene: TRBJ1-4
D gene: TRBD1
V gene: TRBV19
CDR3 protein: CASSLGQGRGEKLFF
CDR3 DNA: TGTGCCAGTAGTTTGGGACAGGGAAGAGGGGAAAAACTGTTTTTT

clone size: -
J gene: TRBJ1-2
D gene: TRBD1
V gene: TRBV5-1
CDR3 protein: CASSSGTGPFGYTF
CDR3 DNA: TGCGCCAGCAGTTCCGGGACAGGGCCCTTCGGCTACACCTTC

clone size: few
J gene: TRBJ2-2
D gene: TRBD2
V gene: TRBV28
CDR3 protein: CASSLLTSGPLANTGELFF
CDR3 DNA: TGTGCCAGCAGTTTATTGACTAGCGGTCCTTTGGCGAACACCGGGGAGCTGTTTTTT

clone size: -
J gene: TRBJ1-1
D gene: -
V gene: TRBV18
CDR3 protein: CASSPYSTGGTEAFF
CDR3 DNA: TGTGCCAGCTCACCTTACTCTACGGGGGGGACTGAAGCTTTCTTT

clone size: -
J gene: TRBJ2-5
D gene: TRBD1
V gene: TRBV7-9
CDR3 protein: CASSKGQGRETQYF
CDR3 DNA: TGTGCCAGCAGCAAGGGACAGGGGCGGGAGACCCAGTACTTC

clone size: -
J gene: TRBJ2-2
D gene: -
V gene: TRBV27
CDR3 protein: CASSSTRDPRTGELFF
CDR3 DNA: TGTGCCAGCAGTTCCACGCGGGACCCCCGAACCGGGGAGCTGTTTTTT

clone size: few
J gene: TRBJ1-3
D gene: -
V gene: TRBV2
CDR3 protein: CASSSTQGRNTIYF
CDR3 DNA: TGTGCCAGCAGCTCCACCCAGGGAAGAAACACCATATATTTT

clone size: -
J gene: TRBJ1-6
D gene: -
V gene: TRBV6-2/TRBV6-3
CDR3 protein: CASSGLSGPYNSPLHF
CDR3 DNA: TGTGCCAGCAGTGGACTATCGGGACCGTATAATTCACCCCTCCACTTT

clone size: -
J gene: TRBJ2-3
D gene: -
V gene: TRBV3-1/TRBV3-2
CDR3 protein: CASSHGSLVSDTQYF
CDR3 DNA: TGTGCCAGCAGCCACGGGAGCCTAGTTTCAGATACGCAGTATTTT

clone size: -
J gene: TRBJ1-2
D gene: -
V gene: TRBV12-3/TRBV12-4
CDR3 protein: CASSLKERGGYTF
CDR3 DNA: TGTGCCAGCAGTTTGAAGGAAAGGGGAGGCTACACCTTC

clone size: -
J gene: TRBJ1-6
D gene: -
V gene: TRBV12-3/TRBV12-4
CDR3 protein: CASSFRNSPLHF
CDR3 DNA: TGTGCCAGCAGTTTTCGGAATTCACCCCTCCACTTT

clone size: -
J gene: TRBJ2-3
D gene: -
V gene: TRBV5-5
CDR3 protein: CASSLAAGASTDTQYF
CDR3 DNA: TGTGCCAGCAGCTTGGCGGCGGGCGCTAGCACAGATACGCAGTATTTT

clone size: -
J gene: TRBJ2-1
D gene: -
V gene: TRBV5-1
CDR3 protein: CASSPGRGAAYNEQFF
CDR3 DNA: TGCGCCAGCAGCCCTGGACGGGGGGCCGCCTACAATGAGCAGTTCTTC

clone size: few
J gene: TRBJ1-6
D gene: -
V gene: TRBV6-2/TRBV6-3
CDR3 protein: CASSLVGADNSPLHF
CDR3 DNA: TGTGCCAGCAGTTTAGTGGGGGCCGATAATTCACCCCTCCACTTT

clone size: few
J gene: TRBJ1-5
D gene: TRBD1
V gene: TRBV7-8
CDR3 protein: CASSLGTGGNQPQHF
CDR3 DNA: TGTGCCAGCAGCTTAGGGACAGGGGGCAATCAGCCCCAGCATTTT

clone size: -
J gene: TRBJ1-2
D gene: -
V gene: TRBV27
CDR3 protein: CASSPAQGFGYTF
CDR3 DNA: TGTGCCAGCAGTCCCGCTCAGGGGTTTGGCTACACCTTC

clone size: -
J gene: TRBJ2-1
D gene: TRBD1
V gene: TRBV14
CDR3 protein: CASSPTGGTYNEQFF
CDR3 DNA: TGTGCCAGCAGCCCGACAGGGGGCACCTACAATGAGCAGTTCTTC

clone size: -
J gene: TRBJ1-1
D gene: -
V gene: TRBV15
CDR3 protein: CATSRDRVRVVSMNTEAFF
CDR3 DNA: TGTGCCACCAGCAGAGATCGCGTCAGGGTCGTCTCAATGAACACTGAAGCTTTCTTT

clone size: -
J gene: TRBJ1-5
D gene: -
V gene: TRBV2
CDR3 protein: CASTADRFASQPQHF
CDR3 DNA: TGTGCCAGCACTGCCGACAGGTTCGCTTCTCAGCCCCAGCATTTT

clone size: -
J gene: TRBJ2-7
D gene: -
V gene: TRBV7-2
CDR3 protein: CASSLLAESYEQYF
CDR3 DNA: TGTGCCAGCAGCTTGTTAGCGGAATCCTACGAGCAGTACTTC

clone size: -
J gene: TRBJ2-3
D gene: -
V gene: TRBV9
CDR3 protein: CASPPLELGMVQYF
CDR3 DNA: TGTGCCAGCCCCCCGTTGGAGTTGGGTATGGTGCAGTATTTT

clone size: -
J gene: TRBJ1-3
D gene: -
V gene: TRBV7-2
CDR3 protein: CASSYGGSGNTIYF
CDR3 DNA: TGTGCCAGCAGCTACGGGGGCTCTGGAAACACCATATATTTT

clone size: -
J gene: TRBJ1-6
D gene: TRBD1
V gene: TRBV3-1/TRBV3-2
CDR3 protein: CASSPRQGDSPLHF
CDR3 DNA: TGTGCCAGCAGCCCGCGACAGGGGGATTCACCCCTCCACTTT

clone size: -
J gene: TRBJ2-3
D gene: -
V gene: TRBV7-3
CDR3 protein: CASSYSYSTDTQYF
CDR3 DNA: TGTGCCAGCAGCTACAGTTATAGCACAGATACGCAGTATTTT

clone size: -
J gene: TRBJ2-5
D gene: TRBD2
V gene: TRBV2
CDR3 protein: CASRGGKYQETQYF
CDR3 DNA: TGTGCCAGCCGGGGGGGAAAGTACCAAGAGACCCAGTACTTC

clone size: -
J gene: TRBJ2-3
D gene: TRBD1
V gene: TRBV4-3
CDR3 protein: CASSPYTGGGTDTQYF
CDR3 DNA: TGCGCCAGCAGCCCTTATACAGGGGGCGGCACAGATACGCAGTATTTT

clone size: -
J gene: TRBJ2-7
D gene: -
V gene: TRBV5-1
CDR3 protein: CASSFPDAGEGGEQYF
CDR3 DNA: TGCGCCAGCAGCTTCCCGGACGCGGGAGAGGGGGGCGAGCAGTACTTC

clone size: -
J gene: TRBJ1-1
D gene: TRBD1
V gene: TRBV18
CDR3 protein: CASSRTGGRDTEAFF
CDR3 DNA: TGTGCCAGCTCACGAACAGGGGGAAGGGACACTGAAGCTTTCTTT

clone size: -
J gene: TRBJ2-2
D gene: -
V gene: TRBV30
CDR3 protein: CAWSVRRGTGELFF
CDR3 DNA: TGTGCCTGGAGTGTACGAAGGGGAACCGGGGAGCTGTTTTTT

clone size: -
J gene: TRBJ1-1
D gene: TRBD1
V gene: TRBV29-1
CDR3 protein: CSVRGLRPPNTEAFF
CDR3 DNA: TGCAGTGTGAGGGGGCTTCGACCACCGAACACTGAAGCTTTCTTT

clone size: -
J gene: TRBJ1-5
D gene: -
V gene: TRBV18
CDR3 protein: CASSPSNGESPQHF
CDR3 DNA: TGTGCCAGCTCACCATCGAACGGTGAATCGCCCCAGCATTTT

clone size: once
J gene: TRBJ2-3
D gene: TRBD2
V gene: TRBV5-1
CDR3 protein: CASSRGGIGTDTQYF
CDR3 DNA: TGCGCCAGCAGCCGCGGGGGAATCGGCACAGATACGCAGTATTTT

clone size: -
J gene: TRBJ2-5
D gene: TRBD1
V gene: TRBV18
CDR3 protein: CASSPVGTGGLETQYF
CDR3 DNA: TGTGCCAGCTCACCGGTCGGGACAGGGGGCTTGGAGACCCAGTACTTC

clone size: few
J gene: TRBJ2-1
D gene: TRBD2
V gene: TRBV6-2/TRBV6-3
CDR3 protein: CASSLFAGGQDEQFF
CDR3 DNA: TGTGCCAGCAGTTTATTCGCGGGGGGCCAGGATGAGCAGTTCTTC

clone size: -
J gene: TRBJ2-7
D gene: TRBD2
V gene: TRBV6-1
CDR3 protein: CASSERDRTSGGSAYEQYF
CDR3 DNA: TGTGCCAGCAGTGAAAGAGACAGGACTAGCGGGGGGTCAGCCTACGAGCAGTACTTC